The rows below give T cell receptor beta chains drawn from one sample of a study of T cell responses to AZD1222 COVID-19 vaccine. Produced via immunoSEQ multiplex PCR; TCRdb's table is partial and in-frame only. The table lists about 42,000 clones, approximately 80% of them singletons, with 18% in the top ten. Sequences were derived from peripheral blood, sampled 28 days after the second AZD1222 dose. These receptors were collected from an adult who received the AZD1222 COVID-19 vaccine. CDR3s include the opening cysteine and the closing phenylalanine or tryptophan. The D gene is left open where the match is weak. Clone size is shown for a subset of rows, as once, few, many or a class of expanded clone.

v_gene: TRBV2
j_gene: TRBJ1-1
abundance: NA
d_gene: NA
CDR3aa: CASSNPTAEAFF
CDR3nt: TGTGCCAGCAGCAATCCGACAGCTGAAGCTTTCTTT

v_gene: TRBV7-2
j_gene: TRBJ1-3
abundance: NA
d_gene: NA
CDR3aa: CASSLGHSGNTIYF
CDR3nt: TGTGCCAGCAGCTTAGGGCACTCTGGAAACACCATATATTTT

v_gene: TRBV18
j_gene: TRBJ2-2
abundance: NA
d_gene: NA
CDR3aa: CASSYRVAGELFF
CDR3nt: TGTGCCAGCTCGTACAGGGTAGCCGGGGAGCTGTTTTTT

v_gene: TRBV5-1
j_gene: TRBJ2-5
abundance: NA
d_gene: NA
CDR3aa: CASSLNTGETQYF
CDR3nt: TGCGCCAGCAGCTTAAATACAGGGGAGACCCAGTACTTC

v_gene: TRBV19
j_gene: TRBJ1-1
abundance: NA
d_gene: TRBD1
CDR3aa: CASSTRGRERNTEAFF
CDR3nt: TGTGCCAGTAGTACGAGGGGGCGCGAACGGAACACTGAAGCTTTCTTT

v_gene: TRBV5-1
j_gene: TRBJ2-7
abundance: NA
d_gene: TRBD1
CDR3aa: CASSVDRAEQYF
CDR3nt: TGCGCCAGCAGCGTCGACAGGGCTGAGCAGTACTTC

v_gene: TRBV19
j_gene: TRBJ1-2
abundance: once
d_gene: TRBD1
CDR3aa: CASTAPWTGPGGYTF
CDR3nt: TGTGCCAGTACCGCGCCATGGACAGGTCCGGGGGGCTACACCTTC

v_gene: TRBV25-1
j_gene: TRBJ2-7
abundance: NA
d_gene: NA
CDR3aa: CASQGPTPYEQYF
CDR3nt: TGTGCCAGCCAAGGACCAACCCCCTACGAGCAGTACTTC

v_gene: TRBV9
j_gene: TRBJ2-3
abundance: NA
d_gene: NA
CDR3aa: CASSYSGAGATDTQYF
CDR3nt: TGTGCCAGCAGCTACAGTGGGGCTGGGGCCACAGATACGCAGTATTTT

v_gene: TRBV19
j_gene: TRBJ2-5
abundance: NA
d_gene: NA
CDR3aa: CASGGLGETQYF
CDR3nt: TGTGCCAGCGGGGGCTTGGGGGAGACCCAGTACTTC

v_gene: TRBV5-1
j_gene: TRBJ2-2
abundance: NA
d_gene: NA
CDR3aa: CASSPNGGTGELFF
CDR3nt: TGCGCCAGCAGCCCGAATGGGGGGACCGGGGAGCTGTTTTTT

v_gene: TRBV6-5
j_gene: TRBJ1-2
abundance: NA
d_gene: TRBD1
CDR3aa: CASTLDRGGGYTF
CDR3nt: TGTGCCAGCACCCTGGACAGGGGAGGCGGCTACACCTTC

v_gene: TRBV2
j_gene: TRBJ2-2
abundance: NA
d_gene: NA
CDR3aa: CASSVDGRTNTGELFF
CDR3nt: TGTGCCAGCAGTGTAGATGGGCGGACCAACACCGGGGAGCTGTTTTTT

v_gene: TRBV4-2
j_gene: TRBJ1-4
abundance: once
d_gene: NA
CDR3aa: CASSQGGGAANEKLFF
CDR3nt: TGTGCCAGCAGCCAAGGCGGCGGGGCAGCTAATGAAAAACTGTTTTTT

v_gene: TRBV29-1
j_gene: TRBJ2-7
abundance: NA
d_gene: NA
CDR3aa: CSAIPGGTGRSYEQYF
CDR3nt: TGCAGCGCAATCCCTGGGGGTACAGGGAGGTCCTACGAGCAGTACTTC

v_gene: TRBV28
j_gene: TRBJ1-4
abundance: NA
d_gene: NA
CDR3aa: CASSSVKGSEKLFF
CDR3nt: TGTGCCAGCAGCTCGGTGAAGGGGAGTGAAAAACTGTTTTTT

v_gene: TRBV28
j_gene: TRBJ1-3
abundance: NA
d_gene: NA
CDR3aa: CASSLIGGLGNTIYF
CDR3nt: TGTGCCAGCAGTTTGATTGGGGGGCTTGGAAACACCATATATTTT

v_gene: TRBV7-9
j_gene: TRBJ1-2
abundance: few
d_gene: NA
CDR3aa: CATHSRQRGYTF
CDR3nt: TGTGCCACCCATAGTCGGCAGCGTGGCTACACCTTC

v_gene: TRBV19
j_gene: TRBJ1-1
abundance: once
d_gene: NA
CDR3aa: CASSAMNTEAFF
CDR3nt: TGTGCCAGTAGTGCGATGAACACTGAAGCTTTCTTT

v_gene: TRBV28
j_gene: TRBJ1-6
abundance: NA
d_gene: NA
CDR3aa: CASSSFRRALHF
CDR3nt: TGTGCCAGCAGTTCTTTCCGGAGGGCCCTCCACTTT

v_gene: TRBV5-1
j_gene: TRBJ2-7
abundance: once
d_gene: NA
CDR3aa: CATKRTGSDEQYF
CDR3nt: TGCGCCACCAAGAGAACAGGGTCCGACGAGCAGTACTTC

v_gene: TRBV18
j_gene: TRBJ2-6
abundance: NA
d_gene: NA
CDR3aa: CASSTSVGGANVLTF
CDR3nt: TGTGCCAGCTCGACCAGCGTTGGGGGGGCCAACGTCCTGACTTTC

v_gene: TRBV5-1
j_gene: TRBJ1-4
abundance: NA
d_gene: NA
CDR3aa: CASSLAAGVNEKLFF
CDR3nt: TGCGCCAGCAGCTTGGCCGCAGGGGTTAATGAAAAACTGTTTTTT

v_gene: TRBV10-2
j_gene: TRBJ1-1
abundance: NA
d_gene: TRBD1
CDR3aa: CASSVGQLAQAFF
CDR3nt: TGCGCCAGCAGTGTGGGACAGTTGGCCCAAGCTTTCTTT

v_gene: TRBV5-1
j_gene: TRBJ2-7
abundance: NA
d_gene: TRBD1
CDR3aa: CASSPGPDRGWEQYF
CDR3nt: TGCGCCAGCAGCCCCGGCCCCGACAGGGGTTGGGAGCAGTACTTC

v_gene: TRBV19
j_gene: TRBJ1-5
abundance: NA
d_gene: NA
CDR3aa: CASSIQGSNQPQHF
CDR3nt: TGTGCCAGTAGTATACAGGGGAGCAATCAGCCCCAGCATTTT

v_gene: TRBV7-9
j_gene: TRBJ2-3
abundance: NA
d_gene: NA
CDR3aa: CASSLETDTQYF
CDR3nt: TGTGCCAGCAGCTTAGAGACAGATACGCAGTATTTT

v_gene: TRBV5-1
j_gene: TRBJ1-2
abundance: NA
d_gene: TRBD1
CDR3aa: CASSWDRSYGYTF
CDR3nt: TGCGCCAGCAGCTGGGACAGGTCCTATGGCTACACCTTC

v_gene: TRBV3-1/TRBV3-2
j_gene: TRBJ2-5
abundance: NA
d_gene: TRBD2
CDR3aa: CASSQDPAGVGETQYF
CDR3nt: TGTGCCAGCAGCCAAGATCCAGCGGGGGTAGGAGAGACCCAGTACTTC

v_gene: TRBV3-1/TRBV3-2
j_gene: TRBJ2-7
abundance: NA
d_gene: NA
CDR3aa: CASSQDRGKQYF
CDR3nt: TGTGCCAGCAGCCAAGATCGGGGTAAGCAGTACTTC

v_gene: TRBV19
j_gene: TRBJ1-4
abundance: NA
d_gene: TRBD1
CDR3aa: CASSKLGAGGNEKLFF
CDR3nt: TGTGCCAGTAGCAAACTGGGTGCAGGGGGTAATGAAAAACTGTTTTTT

v_gene: TRBV7-2
j_gene: TRBJ1-6
abundance: NA
d_gene: TRBD1
CDR3aa: CASSLEGDRGPYSPLHF
CDR3nt: TGTGCCAGCAGCTTAGAGGGAGACAGGGGTCCATATTCACCCCTCCACTTT

v_gene: TRBV6-5
j_gene: TRBJ2-2
abundance: NA
d_gene: TRBD1
CDR3aa: CASRSGTGFTGELFF
CDR3nt: TGTGCCAGCAGATCCGGGACAGGGTTCACCGGGGAGCTGTTTTTT

v_gene: TRBV9
j_gene: TRBJ2-2
abundance: NA
d_gene: NA
CDR3aa: CASQKGGTGELFF
CDR3nt: TGTGCCAGCCAGAAGGGCGGAACCGGGGAGCTGTTTTTT

v_gene: TRBV24-1
j_gene: TRBJ1-2
abundance: NA
d_gene: NA
CDR3aa: CATSDLKGFGYTF
CDR3nt: TGTGCCACCAGTGATTTGAAGGGGTTTGGCTACACCTTC

v_gene: TRBV14
j_gene: TRBJ1-2
abundance: NA
d_gene: TRBD1
CDR3aa: CASSLTGGAGYTF
CDR3nt: TGTGCCAGCAGCCTGACAGGGGGGGCTGGCTACACCTTC

v_gene: TRBV20-1
j_gene: TRBJ1-2
abundance: NA
d_gene: NA
CDR3aa: CSASSTGLYGYTF
CDR3nt: TGCAGTGCTAGTAGCACGGGACTCTATGGCTACACCTTC

v_gene: TRBV3-1/TRBV3-2
j_gene: TRBJ1-5
abundance: NA
d_gene: NA
CDR3aa: CASSHEGYNQPQHF
CDR3nt: TGTGCCAGCAGCCATGAGGGGTACAATCAGCCCCAGCATTTT

v_gene: TRBV6-5
j_gene: TRBJ1-3
abundance: NA
d_gene: NA
CDR3aa: CAIRARGSSGNTIYF
CDR3nt: TGTGCCATCAGGGCGCGGGGGAGCTCTGGAAACACCATATATTTT

v_gene: TRBV19
j_gene: TRBJ1-2
abundance: few
d_gene: NA
CDR3aa: CASSIGQLNYGYTF
CDR3nt: TGTGCCAGTAGCATAGGACAGCTAAACTATGGCTACACCTTC

v_gene: TRBV6-1
j_gene: TRBJ1-2
abundance: NA
d_gene: TRBD1
CDR3aa: CASSARDRVSSSYGYTF
CDR3nt: TGTGCCAGCAGTGCCCGGGACAGGGTCAGTTCCAGCTATGGCTACACCTTC

v_gene: TRBV6-5
j_gene: TRBJ2-5
abundance: NA
d_gene: TRBD1
CDR3aa: CASSLGQGVRETQYF
CDR3nt: TGTGCCAGCAGCCTAGGACAGGGGGTGAGGGAGACCCAGTACTTC